This T cell receptor beta chain was sequenced during a study of tumor and adjacent non-tumor tissue in lung cancer. Study outcomes and limitations: TCR diversity was significantly greater in tumor than normal lung tissue. Top 100 clones took a larger repertoire share in normal lung.

CDR1 and CDR2 from the germline V gene are SNHLY and FYNNEI. V was shortened by 1 base and J by 10 bases, with 14 bases between the two germline ends. There are 14 residues in the CDR3. On this clonotype: Its antigen remains unidentified. The CDR3 carries no conserved terminal phenylalanine or tryptophan, so it likely arises from a read error.

TCRbeta libraries were built with three rounds of nested PCR, modified from ARM-PCR. TCRdb used MiXCR to reprocess the multiplex PCR reads, holding one entry per CDR3 protein. The table shows about 82,000 distinct CDR3 sequences, with under 85% occurring only once. This sample's RNA came from whole unsorted tissue. Chemotherapy-naive patients with new lung cancer underwent thoracic surgery in China, August–late 2014. This sequence originates from a woman in her fifties or sixties with non-small cell lung cancer. The rearrangement joins TRBV2 to TRBJ2-1; no clear D. What was sequenced was lung tumor tissue. This CDR3 is CASSEGYGVLEQFL. DNA for the CDR3: TGTGCCAGCAGTGAAGGGTATGGGGTATTGGAGCAGTTCTTA.